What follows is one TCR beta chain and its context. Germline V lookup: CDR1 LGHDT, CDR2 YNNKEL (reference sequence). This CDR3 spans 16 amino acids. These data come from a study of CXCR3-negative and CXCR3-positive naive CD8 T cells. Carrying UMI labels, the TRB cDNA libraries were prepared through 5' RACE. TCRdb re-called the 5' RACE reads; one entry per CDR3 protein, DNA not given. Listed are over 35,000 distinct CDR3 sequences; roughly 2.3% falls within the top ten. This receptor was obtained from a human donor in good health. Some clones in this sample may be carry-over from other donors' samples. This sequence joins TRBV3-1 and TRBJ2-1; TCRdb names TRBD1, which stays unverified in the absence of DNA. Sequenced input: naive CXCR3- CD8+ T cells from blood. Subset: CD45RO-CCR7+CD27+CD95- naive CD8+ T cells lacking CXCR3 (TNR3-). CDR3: CASSQDRGVARHEQFF.